Below, 12 T cell receptor beta chains from the same sample are listed, as sequenced in a study of blood T cell repertoires in COVID-19. Assay: immunoSEQ multiplex PCR; the TCRdb copy retains only in-frame clones and omits some. The sample comprises approximately 250,000 clones, approximately 82% of which are singletons, and 1.2% to 1.5% rests with the top ten. The sample comprised peripheral blood. Receptor source: a woman aged 40 to 50 who had recovered from COVID-19.

The gene calls are TRBV20-1 and TRBJ2-1, with 9 bases identical to TRBD1. CDR3 length: 15 amino acids. V dropped 3 bases and J dropped 5; count of bases not matched to a gene: 8. Germline lookup yields CDR1 DFQATT and CDR2 SNEGSKA (reference sequence). The CDR3 DNA follows: TGCAGTGCTAGTCAAGGGACAGGGAAGAACAATGAGCAGTTCTTC. As protein: CSASQGTGKNNEQFF.

This clone has a handful of counts. The V and J genes are TRBV5-4 and TRBJ2-7; 7 nucleotides align to TRBD1. CDR3 length: 13 amino acids. Germline CDR1 and CDR2: SGHNT and YYREEE (reference sequence). J was trimmed by 6 bases and V by 0 bases; bases with no gene match: 3. DNA of the CDR3: TGTGCCAGCAGCTTGGAGGGGGCTGGCGAGCAGTACTTC. Translated: CASSLEGAGEQYF.

CDR3: CASSDRGHANTEAFF. The CDR3 DNA sequence: TGTGCCAGCAGCGACAGGGGGCACGCGAACACTGAAGCTTTCTTT. This sequence joins TRBV6-2 or TRBV6-3 and TRBJ1-1; 10 bases align to TRBD1. There are 15 residues in the CDR3. V lost 6 bases, J lost 1 base, and 5 bases stayed unmatched. Per germline, CDR1 MNHEY and CDR2 SVGEGT.

This clone has just one count. The rearrangement links TRBV30 to TRBJ2-5; D possibly corresponds to TRBD2 (6 bases). This CDR3 has 15 residues. Between the trimmed V and J ends, which lost 4 bases and 1 base, there was a span of 16 bases. Looked up from germline, CDR1 is GTSNPN and CDR2 is SVGIG (reference sequence). CDR3 loop: CAWKGLWTPQETQYF. In nucleotides, the CDR3 is TGTGCCTGGAAGGGACTCTGGACCCCCCAAGAGACCCAGTACTTC. The complete variable domain, with remaining parts taken from reference TRBV30 and TRBJ2-5, reads SQTIHQWPATLVQPVGSPLSLECTVEGTSNPNLYWYRQAAGRGLQLLFYSVGIGQISSEVPQNLSASRPQDRQFILSSKKLLLSDSGFYLCAWKGLWTPQETQYFGPGTRLLVL.

This clone has just one count. The V call is TRBV3-1 (or the pseudogene TRBV3-2), the J call TRBJ2-5; no clear D. The CDR3 sequence is 13 residues long. Trimming stripped 3 bases from V and 5 bases from J, with 10 bases between. Germline CDR1 reads LGHDT; CDR2 reads YNNKEL (reference sequence). The CDR3 reads CASSHRSPETQYF. CDR3 coding DNA: TGTGCCAGCAGCCATCGCAGTCCGGAGACCCAGTACTTC.

This clone was seen a handful of times. The rearrangement joins TRBV29-1 to TRBJ1-2, with D unclear. V lost 7 bases and J 0 bases, leaving 9 bases between the germline ends. CDR1 SQVTM and CDR2 ANQGSEA come from the germline V gene. This CDR3 contains 12 residues. The CDR3 is CSGRGANYGYTF. In DNA, the CDR3 is TGCAGCGGAAGAGGAGCTAACTATGGCTACACCTTC. The variable domain in full, with the rest retrieved from reference TRBV29-1 and TRBJ1-2, is SAVISQKPSRDICQRGTSLTIQCQVDSQVTMMFWYRQQPGQSLTLIATANQGSEATYESGFVIDKFPISRPNLTFSTLTVSNMSPEDSSIYLCSGRGANYGYTFGSGTRLTVV.

The chain couples TRBV6-5 to TRBJ2-3; the match to TRBD1 covers 7 bases. Germline CDR1 is MNHEY and CDR2 is SVGAGI. This CDR3 comprises 15 residues. The ends lost 0 bases at V and 2 bases at J; junction bases unmatched: 2. CDR3 nucleotides: TGTGCCAGCAGTTACTCGGGACAGCTCACAGATACGCAGTATTTT. As protein: CASSYSGQLTDTQYF.

The chain uses TRBV4-1 and TRBJ2-7, with 7 bases fitting TRBD1. The CDR3 length is 15 residues. The V and J ends lost 4 bases and 3 bases, in that order; junction bases with no gene match: 9. CDR1 and CDR2 from the germline V gene are MGHRA and YSYEKL. The CDR3 protein is CASSPDSRQGYEQYF. For the CDR3, the DNA is TGCGCCAGCAGCCCCGACTCTAGACAGGGCTACGAGCAGTACTTC.

The V call is TRBV18, the J call TRBJ2-1, with TRBD2 identical over 13 bases. CDR3 length equals 16 residues. Germline loops: CDR1 KGHSH, CDR2 LQKENI. V lost 4 bases, J lost 8 bases, and 8 bases stayed unmatched. CDR3 region: CASSLTGTSGVDEQFF. The CDR3 DNA reads TGTGCCAGCTCACTAACCGGGACTAGCGGGGTCGATGAGCAGTTCTTC. Full variable domain (remainder filled in from reference TRBV18 and TRBJ2-1): NAGVMQNPRHLVRRRGQEARLRCSPMKGHSHVYWYRQLPEEGLKFMVYLQKENIIDESGMPKERFSAEFPKEGPSILRIQQVVRGDSAAYFCASSLTGTSGVDEQFFGPGTRLTVL.

In nucleotides, the CDR3 is TGCGCCAGCAGCCCCGCCGGGGGGGGAAGAAACACCATATATTTT. Amino acids: CASSPAGGGRNTIYF. The gene calls are TRBV5-1 and TRBJ1-3; tentatively, D is TRBD1 (5 bases). CDR1 is SGHRS and CDR2 is YFSETQ in the germline V gene. This CDR3 is 15 amino acids long. Trimming stripped 4 bases from V and 5 bases from J, with 16 bases between.

The chain has TRBV19 and TRBJ2-3; possible D gene TRBD1, 5 bases. The CDR3 has 15 residues. V was pared by 5 bases and J by 2 bases, with 14 bases between. CDR1 is LNHDA and CDR2 is SQIVND in the germline V gene (reference sequence). The CDR3 sequence: CASSWQGRDTDTQYF. The CDR3 DNA sequence: TGTGCCAGTAGTTGGCAGGGCCGTGACACAGATACGCAGTATTTT.

V and J are TRBV30 and TRBJ1-5; 7 bases line up with TRBD1. The length of the CDR3 is 16 residues. In germline, CDR1 is GTSNPN, CDR2 SVGIG (reference sequence). V trimming: 0 bases; J trimming: 3 bases; junction bases outside the gene matches: 8. The chain's CDR3 is CAWSVRGRGDNQPQHF. DNA for the CDR3: TGTGCCTGGAGTGTACGGGGCAGGGGGGACAATCAGCCCCAGCATTTT.